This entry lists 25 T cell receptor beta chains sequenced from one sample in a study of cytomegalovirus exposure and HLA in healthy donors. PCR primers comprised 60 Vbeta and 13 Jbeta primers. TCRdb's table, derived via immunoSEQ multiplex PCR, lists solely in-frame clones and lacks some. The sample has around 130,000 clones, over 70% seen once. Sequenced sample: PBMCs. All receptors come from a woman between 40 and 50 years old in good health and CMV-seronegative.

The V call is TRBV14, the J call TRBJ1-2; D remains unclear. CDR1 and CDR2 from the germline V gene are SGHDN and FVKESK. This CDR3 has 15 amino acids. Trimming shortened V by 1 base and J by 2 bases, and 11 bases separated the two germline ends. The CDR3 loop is CASSQGDLRNYGYTF. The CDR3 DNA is TGTGCCAGCAGCCAAGGTGACCTGAGGAACTATGGCTACACCTTC.

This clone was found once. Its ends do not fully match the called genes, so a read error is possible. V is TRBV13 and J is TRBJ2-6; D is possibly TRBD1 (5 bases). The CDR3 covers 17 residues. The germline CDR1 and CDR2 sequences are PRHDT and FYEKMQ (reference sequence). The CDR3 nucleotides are TGTGCCAGCAGCCGGACCCCACAGAGCGCTGGGGCCAACGGCCTGACTTTC. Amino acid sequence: CASSRTPQSAGANGLTF.

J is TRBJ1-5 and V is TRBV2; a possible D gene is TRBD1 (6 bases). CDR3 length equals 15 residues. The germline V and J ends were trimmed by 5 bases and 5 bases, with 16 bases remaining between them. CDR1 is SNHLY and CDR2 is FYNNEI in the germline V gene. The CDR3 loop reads CASSYQDSGYQPQHF. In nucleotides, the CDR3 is TGTGCCAGCAGTTATCAGGACAGCGGATATCAGCCCCAGCATTTT. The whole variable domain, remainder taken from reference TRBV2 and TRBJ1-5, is EPEVTQTPSHQVTQMGQEVILRCVPISNHLYFYWYRQILGQKVEFLVSFYNNEISEKSEIFDDQFSVERPDGSNFTLKIRSTKLEDSAMYFCASSYQDSGYQPQHFGDGTRLSIL.

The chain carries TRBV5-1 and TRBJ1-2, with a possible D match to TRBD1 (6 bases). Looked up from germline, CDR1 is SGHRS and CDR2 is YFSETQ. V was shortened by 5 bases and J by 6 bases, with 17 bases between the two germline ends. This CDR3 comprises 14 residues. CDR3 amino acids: CASRPDRGSHGYTF. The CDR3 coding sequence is TGCGCCAGCAGGCCGGACAGAGGATCCCATGGCTACACCTTC.

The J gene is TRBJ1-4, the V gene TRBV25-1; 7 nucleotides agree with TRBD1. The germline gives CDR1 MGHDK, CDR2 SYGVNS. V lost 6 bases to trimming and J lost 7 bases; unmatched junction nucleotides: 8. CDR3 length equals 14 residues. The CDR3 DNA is TGTGCCAGCAGCAAACAGGGGCCGGTTGAAAAACTGTTTTTT. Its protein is CASSKQGPVEKLFF. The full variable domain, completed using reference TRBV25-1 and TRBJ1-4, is EADIYQTPRYLVIGTGKKITLECSQTMGHDKMYWYQQDPGMELHLIHYSYGVNSTEKGDLSSESTVSRIRTEHFPLTLESARPSHTSQYLCASSKQGPVEKLFFGSGTQLSVL.

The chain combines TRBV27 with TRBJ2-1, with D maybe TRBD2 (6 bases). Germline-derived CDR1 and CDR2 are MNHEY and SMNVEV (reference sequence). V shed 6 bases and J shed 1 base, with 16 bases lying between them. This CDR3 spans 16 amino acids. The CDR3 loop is CASSGGGAISYNEQFF. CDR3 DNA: TGTGCCAGCAGCGGGGGTGGGGCCATTTCCTACAATGAGCAGTTCTTC.

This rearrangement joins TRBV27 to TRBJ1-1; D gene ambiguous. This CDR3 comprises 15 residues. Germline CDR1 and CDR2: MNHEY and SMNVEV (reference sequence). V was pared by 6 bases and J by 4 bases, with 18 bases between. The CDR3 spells CASSPQRSLGTEAFF. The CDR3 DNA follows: TGTGCCAGCAGCCCCCAGAGGAGCCTGGGCACTGAAGCTTTCTTT.

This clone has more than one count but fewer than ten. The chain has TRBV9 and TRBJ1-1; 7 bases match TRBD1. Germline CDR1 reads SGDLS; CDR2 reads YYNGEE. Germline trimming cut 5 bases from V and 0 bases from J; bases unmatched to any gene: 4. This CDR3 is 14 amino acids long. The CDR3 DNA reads TGTGCCAGCAGTCCTCAGGGGGTGAACACTGAAGCTTTCTTT. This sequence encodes CASSPQGVNTEAFF.

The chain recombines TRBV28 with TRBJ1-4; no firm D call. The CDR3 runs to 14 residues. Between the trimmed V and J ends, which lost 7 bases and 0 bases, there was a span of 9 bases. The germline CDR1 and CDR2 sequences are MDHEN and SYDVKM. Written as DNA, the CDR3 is TGTGCCAGCACCGAGGGATCAACTAATGAAAAACTGTTTTTT. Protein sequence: CASTEGSTNEKLFF.

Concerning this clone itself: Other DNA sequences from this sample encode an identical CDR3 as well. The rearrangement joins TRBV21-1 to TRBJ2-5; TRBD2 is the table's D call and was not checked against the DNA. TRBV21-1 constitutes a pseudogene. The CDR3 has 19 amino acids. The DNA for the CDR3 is TGTGCCAGCAGCACCCACAGAGCAAGCGGGGCCCGCGGGGAAGAGACCCAGTACTTC. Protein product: CASSTHRASGARGEETQYF.

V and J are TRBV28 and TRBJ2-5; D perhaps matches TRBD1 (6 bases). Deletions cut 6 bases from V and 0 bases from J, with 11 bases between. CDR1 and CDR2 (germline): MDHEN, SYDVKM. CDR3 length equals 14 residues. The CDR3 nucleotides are TGTGCCAGCAGAAGGGGACACAACCAAGAGACCCAGTACTTC. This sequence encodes CASRRGHNQETQYF.

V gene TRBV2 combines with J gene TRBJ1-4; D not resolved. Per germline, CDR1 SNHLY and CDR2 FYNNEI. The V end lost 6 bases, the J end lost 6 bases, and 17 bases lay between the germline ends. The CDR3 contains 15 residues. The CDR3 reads CASSPVMTGDEKLFF. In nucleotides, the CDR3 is TGTGCCAGCAGCCCAGTCATGACCGGAGATGAAAAACTGTTTTTT.

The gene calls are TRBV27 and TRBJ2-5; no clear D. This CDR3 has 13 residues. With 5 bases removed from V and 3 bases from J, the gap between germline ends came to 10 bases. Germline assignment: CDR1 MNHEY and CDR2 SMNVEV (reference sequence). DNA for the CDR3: TGTGCCAGCAGTGGGCACTGGGAAGAGACCCAGTACTTC. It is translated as CASSGHWEETQYF.

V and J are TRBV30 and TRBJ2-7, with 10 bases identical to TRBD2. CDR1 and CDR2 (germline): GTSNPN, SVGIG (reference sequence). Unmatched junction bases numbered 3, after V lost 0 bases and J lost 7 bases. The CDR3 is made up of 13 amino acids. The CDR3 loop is CAWSVAGGREQYF. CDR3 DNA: TGTGCCTGGAGTGTAGCGGGGGGGCGTGAGCAGTACTTC. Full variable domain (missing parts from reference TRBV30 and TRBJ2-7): SQTIHQWPATLVQPVGSPLSLECTVEGTSNPNLYWYRQAAGRGLQLLFYSVGIGQISSEVPQNLSASRPQDRQFILSSKKLLLSDSGFYLCAWSVAGGREQYFGPGTRLTVT.

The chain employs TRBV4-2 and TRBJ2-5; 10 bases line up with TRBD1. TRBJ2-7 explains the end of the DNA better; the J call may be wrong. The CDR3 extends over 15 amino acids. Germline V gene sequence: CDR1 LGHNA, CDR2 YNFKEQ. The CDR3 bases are TGTGCCAGCAGCCAATCCGGGACAGGGGAATACGAGCAGTACTTC. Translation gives CASSQSGTGEYEQYF.

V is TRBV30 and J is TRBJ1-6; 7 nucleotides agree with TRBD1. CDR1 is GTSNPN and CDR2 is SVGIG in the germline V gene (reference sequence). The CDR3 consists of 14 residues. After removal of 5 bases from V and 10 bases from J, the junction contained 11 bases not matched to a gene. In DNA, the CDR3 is TGTGCCTGGCTTTCGACAGGGTCGGGCTCACCCCTCCACTTT. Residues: CAWLSTGSGSPLHF.

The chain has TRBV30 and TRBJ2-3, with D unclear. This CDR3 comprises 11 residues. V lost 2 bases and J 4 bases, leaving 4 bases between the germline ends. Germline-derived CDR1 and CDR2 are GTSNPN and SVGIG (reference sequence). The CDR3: CAWSLPDTQYF. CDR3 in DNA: TGTGCCTGGAGTCTCCCAGATACGCAGTATTTT.

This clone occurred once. In DNA, the CDR3 is TGCGCCAGCAGTGAGAGGGCAGAAAAGGGGTATGGCTACACCTTC. Translating gives CASSERAEKGYGYTF. J is TRBJ1-2 and V is TRBV10-2; D is perhaps TRBD1 (5 bases). The CDR3 has 15 residues. V was trimmed by 2 bases and J by 5 bases, leaving 15 bases between them. In germline, CDR1 is WSHSY, CDR2 SAAADI.

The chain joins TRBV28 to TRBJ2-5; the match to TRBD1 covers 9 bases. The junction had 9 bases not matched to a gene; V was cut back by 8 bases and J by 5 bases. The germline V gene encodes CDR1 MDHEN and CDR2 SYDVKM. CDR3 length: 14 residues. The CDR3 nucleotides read TGTGCCAGCTTCCCGGGACAGGGTGTGGAGACCCAGTACTTC. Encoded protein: CASFPGQGVETQYF.

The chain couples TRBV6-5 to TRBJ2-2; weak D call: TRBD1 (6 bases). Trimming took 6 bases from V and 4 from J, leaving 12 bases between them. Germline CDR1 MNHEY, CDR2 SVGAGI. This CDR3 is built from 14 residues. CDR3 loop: CASSRQASTGELFF. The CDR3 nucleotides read TGTGCCAGCAGCCGACAGGCTAGCACCGGGGAGCTGTTTTTT.

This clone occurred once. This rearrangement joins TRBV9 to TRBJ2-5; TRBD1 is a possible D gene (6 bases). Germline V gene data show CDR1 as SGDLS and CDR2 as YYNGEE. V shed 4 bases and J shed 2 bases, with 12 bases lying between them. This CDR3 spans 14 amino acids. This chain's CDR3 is CASSSPDRQETQYF. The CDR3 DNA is TGTGCCAGCAGCTCGCCGGACAGACAAGAGACCCAGTACTTC.

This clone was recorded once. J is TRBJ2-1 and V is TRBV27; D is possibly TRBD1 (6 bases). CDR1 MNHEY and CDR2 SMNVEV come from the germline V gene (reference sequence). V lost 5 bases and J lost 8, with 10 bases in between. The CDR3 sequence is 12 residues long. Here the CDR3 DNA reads TGTGCCAGCAGTCCCCGGACAGATGAGCAGTTCTTC. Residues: CASSPRTDEQFF.

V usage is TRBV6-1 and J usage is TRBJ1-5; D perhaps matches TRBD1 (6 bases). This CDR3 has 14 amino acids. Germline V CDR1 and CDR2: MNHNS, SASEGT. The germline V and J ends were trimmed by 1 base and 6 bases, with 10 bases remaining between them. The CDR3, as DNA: TGTGCCAGCAGTGAAGGGGGGCGCAGTCAGCCCCAGCATTTT. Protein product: CASSEGGRSQPQHF.

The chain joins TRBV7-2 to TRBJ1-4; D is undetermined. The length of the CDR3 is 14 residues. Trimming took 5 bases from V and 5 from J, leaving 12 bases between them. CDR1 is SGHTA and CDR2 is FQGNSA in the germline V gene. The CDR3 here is CASSPRLTNEKLFF. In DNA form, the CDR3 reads TGTGCCAGCAGCCCGCGACTGACGAATGAAAAACTGTTTTTT.

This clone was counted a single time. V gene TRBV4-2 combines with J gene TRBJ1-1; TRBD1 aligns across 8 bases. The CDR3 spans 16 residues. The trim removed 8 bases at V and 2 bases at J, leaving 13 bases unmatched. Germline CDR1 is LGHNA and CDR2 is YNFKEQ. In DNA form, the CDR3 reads TGTGCCAGCTCAGGGGGCAGGGAGGTTGGAAACACTGAAGCTTTCTTT. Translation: CASSGGREVGNTEAFF.